Reported below is one TCR beta chain. The antigen is undetermined. The data were obtained in a study of T cell repertoires in cytomegalovirus infection. General observations from the study: Of the TCR beta families, the public ones yielded a cumulative frequency that identified carriers of CMV plus the relevant HLA. The ex vivo response was dominated by HLA-C-restricted CMV-specific TCR beta clonotypes.

Germline CDR1 reads SGHTA; CDR2 reads FQGTGA. This CDR3 spans 13 amino acids. V lost 6 bases to trimming and J lost 3 bases; unmatched junction nucleotides: 4. Via MiXCR, TCRdb re-called the reads, giving one row per CDR3 protein. In the table there are about 260,000 distinct CDR3 sequences, roughly an eighth of which are singletons. The sequenced sample consisted of PBMCs. The genes are TRBV7-3 and TRBJ1-1; TRBD1 aligns across 7 bases. This TCR derives from a human donor in good health (CMV status not recorded). Some clones in this sample may be carry-over from other donors' samples. The CDR3 nucleotides are TGTGCCAGCAGAGCCACAGGGGACACTGAAGCTTTCTTT. Translated: CASRATGDTEAFF. The full variable domain, in which reference TRBV7-3 and TRBJ1-1 provide the parts outside the CDR3, is GAGVSQTPSNKVTEKGKYVELRCDPISGHTALYWYRQSLGQGPEFLIYFQGTGAADDSGLPNDRFFAVRPEGSVSTLKIQRTERGDSAVYLCASRATGDTEAFFGQGTRLTVV.